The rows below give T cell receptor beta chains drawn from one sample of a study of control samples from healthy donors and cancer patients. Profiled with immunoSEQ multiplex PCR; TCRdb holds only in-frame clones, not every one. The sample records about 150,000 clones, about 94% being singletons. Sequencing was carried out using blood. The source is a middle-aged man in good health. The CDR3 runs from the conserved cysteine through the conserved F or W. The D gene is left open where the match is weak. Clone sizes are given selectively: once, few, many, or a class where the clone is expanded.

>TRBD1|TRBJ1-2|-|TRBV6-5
CASSYSTTGGYGYTF
TGTGCCAGCAGTTACTCAACGACAGGGGGCTATGGCTACACCTTC
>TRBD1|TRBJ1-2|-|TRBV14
CASSQVAGQAYGYTF
TGTGCCAGCAGCCAAGTTGCGGGACAGGCGTATGGCTACACCTTC
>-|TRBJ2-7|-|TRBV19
CASSMGSGSTYEQYF
TGTGCCAGTAGTATGGGGTCAGGCAGCACCTACGAGCAGTACTTC
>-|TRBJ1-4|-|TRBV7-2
CASSLAGFNEKLFF
TGTGCCAGCAGCTTAGCAGGATTTAATGAAAAACTGTTTTTT
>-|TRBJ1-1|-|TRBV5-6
CASSLLGAGGNTEAFF
TGTGCCAGCAGCTTGTTAGGGGCAGGAGGGAACACTGAAGCTTTCTTT
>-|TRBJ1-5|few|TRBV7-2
CASSLKARNQPQHF
TGTGCCAGCAGCTTAAAGGCGCGTAATCAGCCCCAGCATTTT
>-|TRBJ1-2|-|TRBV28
CASRTTGGNYGYTF
TGTGCCAGCAGGACGACAGGAGGTAACTATGGCTACACCTTC
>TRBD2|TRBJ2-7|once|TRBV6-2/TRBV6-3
CASSLSGGPYEQYF
TGTGCCAGCAGCTTGAGCGGGGGACCCTACGAGCAGTACTTC
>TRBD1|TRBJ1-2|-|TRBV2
CASSGHSGQGLKRGYTF
TGTGCCAGCAGTGGCCACTCTGGACAGGGTCTCAAACGTGGCTACACCTTC
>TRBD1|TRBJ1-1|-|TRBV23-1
CASSQSGLRDSFMNTEAFF
TGCGCCAGCAGTCAATCTGGACTTCGGGACAGTTTCATGAACACTGAAGCTTTCTTT
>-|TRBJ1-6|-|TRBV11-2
CASSLGSQTNSPLHF
TGTGCCAGCAGCTTAGGATCGCAGACTAATTCACCCCTCCACTTT
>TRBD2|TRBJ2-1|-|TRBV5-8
CASSLVRLAGGAEQFF
TGTGCCAGCAGCTTGGTGAGGTTAGCGGGGGGTGCCGAGCAGTTCTTC
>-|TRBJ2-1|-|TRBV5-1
CASSGNNEQFF
TGCGCCAGCAGCGGGAACAATGAGCAGTTCTTC
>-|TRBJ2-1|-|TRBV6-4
CASSVTGPYNEQFF
TGTGCCAGCAGTGTGACAGGCCCCTACAATGAGCAGTTCTTC
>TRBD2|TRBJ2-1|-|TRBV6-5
CASRAGTSSYNEQFF
TGTGCCAGCAGGGCCGGGACTAGCTCCTACAATGAGCAGTTCTTC
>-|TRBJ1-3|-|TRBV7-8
CASSLRLFSGNTIYF
TGTGCCAGCAGCTTACGCTTATTCTCTGGAAACACCATATATTTT
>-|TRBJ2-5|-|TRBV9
CASSVRGQQETQYF
TGTGCCAGCAGCGTCCGGGGGCAACAAGAGACCCAGTACTTC
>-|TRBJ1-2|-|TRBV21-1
CASETGPGTDYGYTF
TGTGCCAGCGAGACGGGGCCCGGGACGGACTATGGCTACACCTTC
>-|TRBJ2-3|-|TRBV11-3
CASSPRGLRDTQYF
TGTGCCAGCAGCCCCCGGGGGCTTAGAGATACGCAGTATTTT
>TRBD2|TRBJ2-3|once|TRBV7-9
CASSLPASGGYTDTQYF
TGTGCCAGCAGCTTACCCGCTAGCGGGGGGTACACAGATACGCAGTATTTT
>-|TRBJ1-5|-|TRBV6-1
CASSEAGDVQPQHF
TGTGCCAGCAGTGAAGCGGGCGACGTCCAGCCCCAGCATTTT
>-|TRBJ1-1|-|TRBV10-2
CASSESLDTEAFF
TGCGCCAGCAGTGAGAGTTTGGACACTGAAGCTTTCTTT
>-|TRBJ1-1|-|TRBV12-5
CASGLLRAEAFF
TGTGCTAGTGGCCTACTAAGGGCTGAAGCTTTCTTT
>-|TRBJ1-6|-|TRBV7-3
CASSLRQGSLMSSYNSPLHF
TGTGCCAGCAGTCTAAGGCAGGGATCTTTGATGAGCTCCTATAATTCACCCCTCCACTTT
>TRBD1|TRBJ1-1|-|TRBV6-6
CASKGQGGRGNTEAFF
TGTGCCAGCAAGGGACAGGGAGGCCGGGGGAACACTGAAGCTTTCTTT
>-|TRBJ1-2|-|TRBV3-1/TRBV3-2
CASSQIRLGGYTF
TGTGCCAGCAGCCAAATCCGGTTGGGTGGCTACACCTTC
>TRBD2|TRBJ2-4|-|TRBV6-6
CASSLLADRGGVAKNIQYF
TGTGCCAGCAGTCTCCTGGCCGATAGGGGAGGGGTAGCCAAAAACATTCAGTACTTC
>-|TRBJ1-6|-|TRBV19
CASTPGPSSYNSPLHF
TGTGCCAGTACCCCGGGGCCTAGCTCCTATAATTCACCCCTCCACTTT
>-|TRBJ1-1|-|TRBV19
CASSTRVPGENTEAFF
TGTGCCAGTAGCACGAGGGTCCCGGGGGAGAACACTGAAGCTTTCTTT
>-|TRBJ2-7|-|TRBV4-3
CASSQESGLATTYEQYF
TGCGCCAGCAGCCAAGAGTCCGGGCTAGCGACCACCTACGAGCAGTACTTC
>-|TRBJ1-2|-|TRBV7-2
CASSPSRRAGGYTF
TGTGCCAGCAGCCCCTCGAGGAGGGCGGGTGGCTACACCTTC
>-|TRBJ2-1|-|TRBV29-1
CSAQGRGVNEQFF
TGCAGCGCCCAGGGAAGGGGAGTGAATGAGCAGTTCTTC
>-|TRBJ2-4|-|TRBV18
CASSPGPGAGNIQYF
TGTGCCAGCTCACCAGGACCGGGGGCTGGGAACATTCAGTACTTC
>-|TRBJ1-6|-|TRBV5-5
CASSLARSSYNSPLHF
TGTGCCAGCAGCTTGGCTCGAAGCTCCTATAATTCACCCCTCCACTTT
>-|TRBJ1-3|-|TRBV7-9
CASSLMGTSGNTIYF
TGTGCCAGCAGCTTAATGGGGACTTCTGGAAACACCATATATTTT
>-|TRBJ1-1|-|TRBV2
CASRGGHQNTEAFF
TGTGCCAGCAGGGGAGGCCACCAGAACACTGAAGCTTTCTTT
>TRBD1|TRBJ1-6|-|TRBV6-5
CASSYTGQGDSPLHF
TGTGCCAGCAGTTACACGGGACAGGGGGATTCACCCCTCCACTTT
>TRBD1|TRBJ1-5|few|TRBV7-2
CASSLGTGQGQPQHF
TGTGCCAGCAGCTTAGGTACGGGACAGGGCCAGCCCCAGCATTTT
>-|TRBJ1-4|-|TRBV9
CASSPPGATNEKLFF
TGTGCCAGCAGCCCCCCGGGTGCAACTAATGAAAAACTGTTTTTT
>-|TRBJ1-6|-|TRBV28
CASSPTGSRPLHF
TGTGCCAGCAGTCCTACCGGGTCTCGGCCCCTCCACTTT
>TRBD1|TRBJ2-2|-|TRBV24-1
CATSDADRGRTGELFF
TGTGCCACCAGTGATGCTGACAGGGGGCGGACCGGGGAGCTGTTTTTT
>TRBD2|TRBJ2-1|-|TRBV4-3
CASSQGILGGAYNEQFF
TGCGCCAGCAGCCAAGGGATTTTGGGGGGGGCCTACAATGAGCAGTTCTTC
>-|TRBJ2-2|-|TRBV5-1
CASTWAGELFF
TGCGCCAGCACATGGGCCGGGGAGCTGTTTTTT
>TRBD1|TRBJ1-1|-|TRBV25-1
CATNNRGGTEAFF
TGTGCCACCAACAACAGGGGTGGCACTGAAGCTTTCTTT
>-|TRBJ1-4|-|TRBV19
CASSPPANEKLFF
TGTGCCAGTAGTCCGCCGGCTAATGAAAAACTGTTTTTT
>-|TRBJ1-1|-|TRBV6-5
CASRAGFGTEAFF
TGTGCCAGCAGGGCTGGGTTTGGCACTGAAGCTTTCTTT
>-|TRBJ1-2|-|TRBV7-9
CASSSTKYGYTF
TGTGCCAGCAGCTCGACCAAATATGGCTACACCTTC
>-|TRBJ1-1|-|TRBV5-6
CASSPLTREDTEAFF
TGTGCCAGCAGCCCGCTAACGAGGGAGGACACTGAAGCTTTCTTT
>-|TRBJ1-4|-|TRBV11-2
CASSLAGYNEKLFF
TGTGCCAGCAGCTTAGCAGGGTACAATGAAAAACTGTTTTTT
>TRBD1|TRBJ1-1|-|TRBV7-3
CASSLIRQGKTEAFF
TGTGCCAGCAGCTTAATACGACAGGGAAAAACTGAAGCTTTCTTT
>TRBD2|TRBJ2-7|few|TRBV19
CASSPGLGEYYEQYF
TGTGCCAGTAGTCCCGGACTAGGGGAATACTACGAGCAGTACTTC